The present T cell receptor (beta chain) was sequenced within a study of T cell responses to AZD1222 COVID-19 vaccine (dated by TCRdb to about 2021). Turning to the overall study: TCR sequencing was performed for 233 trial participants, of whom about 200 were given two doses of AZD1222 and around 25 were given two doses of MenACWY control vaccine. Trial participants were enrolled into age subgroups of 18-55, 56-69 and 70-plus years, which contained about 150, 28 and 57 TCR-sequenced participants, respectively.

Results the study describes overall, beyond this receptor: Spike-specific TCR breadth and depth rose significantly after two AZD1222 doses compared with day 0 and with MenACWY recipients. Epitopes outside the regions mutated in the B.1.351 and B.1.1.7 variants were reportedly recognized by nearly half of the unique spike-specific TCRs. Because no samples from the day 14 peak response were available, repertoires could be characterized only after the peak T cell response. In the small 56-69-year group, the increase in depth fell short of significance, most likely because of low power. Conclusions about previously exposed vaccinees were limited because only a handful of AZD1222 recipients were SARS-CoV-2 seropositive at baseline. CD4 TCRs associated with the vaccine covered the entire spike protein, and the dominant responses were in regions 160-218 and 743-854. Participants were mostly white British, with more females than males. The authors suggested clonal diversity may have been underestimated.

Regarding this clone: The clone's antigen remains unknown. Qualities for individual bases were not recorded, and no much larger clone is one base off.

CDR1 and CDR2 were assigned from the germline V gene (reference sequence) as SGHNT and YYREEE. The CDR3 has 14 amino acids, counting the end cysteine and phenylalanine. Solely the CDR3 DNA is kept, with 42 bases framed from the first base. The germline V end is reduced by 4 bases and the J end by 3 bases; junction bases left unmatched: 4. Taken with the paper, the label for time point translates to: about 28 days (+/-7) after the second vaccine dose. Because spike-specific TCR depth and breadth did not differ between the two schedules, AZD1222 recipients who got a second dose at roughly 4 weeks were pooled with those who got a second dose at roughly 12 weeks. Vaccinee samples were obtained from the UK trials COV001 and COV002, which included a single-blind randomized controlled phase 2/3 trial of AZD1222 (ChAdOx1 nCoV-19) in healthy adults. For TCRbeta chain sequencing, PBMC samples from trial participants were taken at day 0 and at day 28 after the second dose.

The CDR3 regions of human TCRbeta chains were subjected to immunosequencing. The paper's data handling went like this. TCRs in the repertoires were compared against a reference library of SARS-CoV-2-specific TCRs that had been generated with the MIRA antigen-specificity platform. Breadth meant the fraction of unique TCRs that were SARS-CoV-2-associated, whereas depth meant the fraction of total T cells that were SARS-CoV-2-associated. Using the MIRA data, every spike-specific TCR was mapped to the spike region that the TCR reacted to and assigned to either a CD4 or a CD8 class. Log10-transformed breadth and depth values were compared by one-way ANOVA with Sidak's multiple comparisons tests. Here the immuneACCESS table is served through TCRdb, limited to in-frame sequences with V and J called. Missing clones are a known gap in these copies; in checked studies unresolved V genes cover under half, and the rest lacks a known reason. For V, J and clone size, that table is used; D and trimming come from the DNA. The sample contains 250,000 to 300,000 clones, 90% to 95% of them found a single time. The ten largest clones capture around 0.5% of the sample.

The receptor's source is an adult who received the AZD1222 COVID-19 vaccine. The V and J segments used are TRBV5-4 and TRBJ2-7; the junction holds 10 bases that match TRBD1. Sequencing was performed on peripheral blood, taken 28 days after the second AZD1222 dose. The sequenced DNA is TGTGCCAGCAGCCCACGGGACAGGGGCTACGAGCAGTACTTC. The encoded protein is CASSPRDRGYEQYF.